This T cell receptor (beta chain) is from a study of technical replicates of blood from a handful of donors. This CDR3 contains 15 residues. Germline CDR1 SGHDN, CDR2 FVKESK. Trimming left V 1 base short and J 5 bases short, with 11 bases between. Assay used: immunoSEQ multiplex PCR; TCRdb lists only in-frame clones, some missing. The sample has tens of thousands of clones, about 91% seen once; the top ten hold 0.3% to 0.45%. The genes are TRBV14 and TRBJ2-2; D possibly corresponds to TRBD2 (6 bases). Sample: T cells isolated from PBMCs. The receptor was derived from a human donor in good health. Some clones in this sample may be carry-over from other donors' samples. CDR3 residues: CASSQALAETGELFF. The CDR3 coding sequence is TGTGCCAGCAGCCAAGCACTAGCAGAGACCGGGGAGCTGTTTTTT.